This TCR beta chain was profiled in a study of T-cell memory formation after mild COVID-19. The wider study: Largely, the TCR clusters proved donor specific. Whole-study findings and limits: The authors did not confirm SARS-CoV-2 specificity of second-wave clones peaking day 37. Cross-reactive memory appears to have joined, as suggested by some responding clones showing up in pre-infection memory.

5'RACE, which relied on constant-segment primers, yielded TCR alpha and TCR beta cDNA libraries carrying sample barcodes and UMIs. TCRdb reanalysed the 5' RACE reads using MiXCR and keeps one entry per CDR3 protein. This sample has 250,000 to 300,000 distinct CDR3 sequences, with 15% to 20% found just once. For this clonotype: The antigen is unknown.

This CDR3 has 16 amino acids. V was pared by 3 bases and J by 4 bases, with 3 bases of the junction left unmatched. Germline CDR1 SGHTA, CDR2 FQGNSA. The sample was PBMCs or a T cell subset sorted from them (not recorded which). This clonotype originated in a man aged 18 to 35 who had mild COVID-19 (a few samples of this study predate the infection). Cell type and time point are not known. The chain combines TRBV7-2 with TRBJ2-2; TRBD1 agrees at 12 bases. CDR3 DNA sequence: TGTGCCAGCAGCTTGGGACAGGGGGCGGGCACCGGGGAGCTGTTTTTT. Translated, it gives CASSLGQGAGTGELFF.